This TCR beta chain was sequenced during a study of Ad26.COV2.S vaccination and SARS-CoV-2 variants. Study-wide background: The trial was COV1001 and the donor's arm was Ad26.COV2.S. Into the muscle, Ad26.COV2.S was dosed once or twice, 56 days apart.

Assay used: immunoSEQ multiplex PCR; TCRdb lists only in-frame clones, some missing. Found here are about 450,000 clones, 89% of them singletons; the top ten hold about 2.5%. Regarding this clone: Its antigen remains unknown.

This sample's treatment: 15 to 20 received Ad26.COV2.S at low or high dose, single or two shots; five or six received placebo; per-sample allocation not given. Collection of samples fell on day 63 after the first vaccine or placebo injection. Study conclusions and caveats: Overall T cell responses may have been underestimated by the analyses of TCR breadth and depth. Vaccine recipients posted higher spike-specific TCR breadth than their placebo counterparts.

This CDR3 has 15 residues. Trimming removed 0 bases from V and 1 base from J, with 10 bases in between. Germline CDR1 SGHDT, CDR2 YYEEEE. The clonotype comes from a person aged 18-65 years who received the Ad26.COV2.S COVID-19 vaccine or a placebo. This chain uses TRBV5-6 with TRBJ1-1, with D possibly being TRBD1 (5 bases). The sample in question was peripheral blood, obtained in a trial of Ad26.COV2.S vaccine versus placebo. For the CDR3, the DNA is TGTGCCAGCAGCTTGGCGGCAGGGTCGAACACTGAAGCTTTCTTT. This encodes CASSLAAGSNTEAFF.